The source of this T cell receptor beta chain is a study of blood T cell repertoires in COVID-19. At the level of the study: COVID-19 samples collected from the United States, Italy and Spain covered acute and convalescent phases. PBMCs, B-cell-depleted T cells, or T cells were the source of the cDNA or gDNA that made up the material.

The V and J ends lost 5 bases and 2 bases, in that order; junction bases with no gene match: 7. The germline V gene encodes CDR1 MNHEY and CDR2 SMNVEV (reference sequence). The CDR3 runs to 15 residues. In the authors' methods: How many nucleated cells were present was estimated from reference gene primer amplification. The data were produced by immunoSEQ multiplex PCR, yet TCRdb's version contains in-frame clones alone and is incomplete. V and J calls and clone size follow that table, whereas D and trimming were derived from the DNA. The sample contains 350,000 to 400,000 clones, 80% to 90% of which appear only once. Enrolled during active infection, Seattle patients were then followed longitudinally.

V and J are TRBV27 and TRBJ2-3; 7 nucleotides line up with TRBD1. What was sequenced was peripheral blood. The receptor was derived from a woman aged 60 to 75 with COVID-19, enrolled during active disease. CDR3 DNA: TGTGCCAGCAGTCCCCGACAGGGTTTCACAGATACGCAGTATTTT. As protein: CASSPRQGFTDTQYF.